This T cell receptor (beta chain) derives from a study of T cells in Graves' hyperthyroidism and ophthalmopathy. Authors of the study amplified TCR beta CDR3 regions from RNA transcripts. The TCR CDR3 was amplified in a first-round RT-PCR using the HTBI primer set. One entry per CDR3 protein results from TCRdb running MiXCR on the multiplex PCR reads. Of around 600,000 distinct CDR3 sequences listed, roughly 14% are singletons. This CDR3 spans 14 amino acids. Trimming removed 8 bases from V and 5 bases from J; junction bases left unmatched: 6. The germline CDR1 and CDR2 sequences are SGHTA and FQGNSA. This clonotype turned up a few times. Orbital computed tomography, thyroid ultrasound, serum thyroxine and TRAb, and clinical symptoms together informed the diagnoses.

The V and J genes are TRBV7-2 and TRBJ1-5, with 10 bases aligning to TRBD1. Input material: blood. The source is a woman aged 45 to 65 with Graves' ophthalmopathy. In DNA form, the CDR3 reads TGTGCCAGCGGAAGACAGGGGGCATATCAGCCCCAGCATTTT. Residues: CASGRQGAYQPQHF. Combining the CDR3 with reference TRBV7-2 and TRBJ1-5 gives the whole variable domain GAGVSQSPSNKVTEKGKDVELRCDPISGHTALYWYRQSLGQGLEFLIYFQGNSAPDKSGLPSDRFSAERTGGSVSTLTIQRTQQEDSAVYLCASGRQGAYQPQHFGDGTRLSIL.